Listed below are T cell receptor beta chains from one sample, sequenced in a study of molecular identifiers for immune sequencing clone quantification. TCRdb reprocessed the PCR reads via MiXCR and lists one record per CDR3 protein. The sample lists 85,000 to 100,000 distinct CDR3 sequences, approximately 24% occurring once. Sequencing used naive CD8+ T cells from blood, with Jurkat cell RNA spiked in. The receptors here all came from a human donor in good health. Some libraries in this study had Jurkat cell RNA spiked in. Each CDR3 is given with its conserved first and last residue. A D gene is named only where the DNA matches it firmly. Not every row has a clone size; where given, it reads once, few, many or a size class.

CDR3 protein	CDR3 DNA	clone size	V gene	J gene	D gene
CASLAGEYEQYF	TGTGCCAGCCTAGCGGGAGAGTACGAGCAGTACTTC	many	TRBV19	TRBJ2-7	TRBD2
CASSLFAGSTDTQYF	TGTGCCAGCAGTTTATTTGCAGGGTCCACAGATACGCAGTATTTT	many	TRBV27	TRBJ2-3	-
CASRKGASDTQYF	TGTGCCAGCAGGAAGGGGGCCTCAGATACGCAGTATTTT	many	TRBV6-6	TRBJ2-3	TRBD1
CAIRTAYNEKLFF	TGTGCCATCCGGACAGCTTACAATGAAAAACTGTTTTTT	many	TRBV12-3/TRBV12-4	TRBJ1-4	-
CTPWVIPAGGGRDTQYF	TGTACACCCTGGGTGATTCCGGCGGGAGGCGGTCGAGATACGCAGTATTTT	many	TRBV7-2	TRBJ2-3	TRBD2
CASSLGTLRADYEQYF	TGTGCCAGCAGCTTGGGGACTCTCCGCGCGGACTACGAGCAGTACTTC	many	TRBV11-2	TRBJ2-7	-
CASSQVVGDRNQPQHF	TGCGCCAGCAGCCAAGTCGTCGGGGATCGCAATCAGCCCCAGCATTTT	many	TRBV4-1	TRBJ1-5	-
CASSFHQYQETQYF	TGTGCCAGCAGCTTTCACCAGTACCAAGAGACCCAGTACTTC	many	TRBV7-8	TRBJ2-5	-
CASSQDLDAGGLEETQYF	TGCGCCAGCAGCCAAGATCTTGATGCGGGGGGCCTTGAAGAGACCCAGTACTTC	few	TRBV4-3	TRBJ2-5	TRBD2
CASSQESPSTDTQYF	TGCGCCAGCAGCCAAGAAAGTCCTAGCACAGATACGCAGTATTTT	many	TRBV4-3	TRBJ2-3	-
CASSLPGDRGSSGANVLTF	TGTGCCAGCAGCCTACCAGGCGACAGGGGTAGCTCTGGGGCCAACGTCCTGACTTTC	many	TRBV7-9	TRBJ2-6	TRBD1
CASSQTVRDYYEQYF	TGCGCCAGCAGCCAAACTGTCCGGGACTACTACGAGCAGTACTTC	-	TRBV4-1	TRBJ2-7	TRBD2
CASSHSVTGELFF	TGTGCCAGCAGCCATTCCGTGACCGGGGAGCTGTTTTTT	few	TRBV14	TRBJ2-2	-
CASSLRQRAETQYF	TGTGCCAGCAGTTTACGTCAGAGGGCAGAGACCCAGTACTTC	many	TRBV12-3/TRBV12-4	TRBJ2-5	-
CSGGVNEKLFF	TGCAGCGGCGGGGTTAATGAAAAACTGTTTTTT	many	TRBV29-1	TRBJ1-4	-
CASSQDGKGPYNEQFF	TGCGCCAGCAGCCAAGATGGGAAAGGACCCTACAATGAGCAGTTCTTC	-	TRBV4-3	TRBJ2-1	-
CASSQGLNPYEQYF	TGTGCCAGCAGCCAAGGACTGAATCCCTACGAGCAGTACTTC	few	TRBV11-2	TRBJ2-7	-
CSARDFGSLNTEAFF	TGCAGTGCTAGAGATTTTGGCAGTTTGAACACTGAAGCTTTCTTT	many	TRBV20-1	TRBJ1-1	-
CASSQEGAGEETQYF	TGTGCCAGCAGCCAAGAGGGGGCGGGGGAAGAGACCCAGTACTTC	few	TRBV4-2	TRBJ2-5	-
CASSEWGSPEKLFF	TGTGCCAGCAGTGAATGGGGCTCGCCGGAAAAACTGTTTTTT	many	TRBV6-1	TRBJ1-4	-
CASRQTRGNEQYF	TGTGCCAGCCGCCAGACTCGGGGGAACGAGCAGTACTTC	many	TRBV19	TRBJ2-7	-
CASSTSSQALQETQYF	TGTGCCAGCAGCACATCCTCTCAGGCCCTCCAAGAGACCCAGTACTTC	many	TRBV7-9	TRBJ2-5	-
CASRLPGGGATDTQYF	TGTGCCAGCCGCTTGCCCGGGGGGGGGGCCACAGATACGCAGTATTTT	many	TRBV7-2	TRBJ2-3	TRBD2
CASSQGRNNYGYTF	TGCGCCAGCAGCCAAGGCCGGAATAACTATGGCTACACCTTC	many	TRBV4-3	TRBJ1-2	-